These T cell receptor beta chains were read from a single sample in a study of shared clonotypes between healthy human individuals. The protocol was immunoSEQ multiplex PCR, while the TCRdb copy is restricted to in-frame clones and leaves out a portion. The sample includes under 1 million clones, 80% to 95% of them seen just once. The sequencing sample was made of naive CD8+ T cells sorted from blood. The source is a young man in good health. CDR3s include the opening cysteine and the closing phenylalanine or tryptophan. The D gene is left open where the match is weak. Size is stated for part of the rows, as once, few or many counts, or as a class when the clone is expanded.

TRBV6-4	-	-	TRBJ2-3	TGTGCCAGCAGTTTCACCACAGGTGATACGCAGTATTTT	CASSFTTGDTQYF
TRBV10-3	-	-	TRBJ2-7	TGTGCCATCAGTGAATCTGGGACTTTAGTGGAGCAGTACTTC	CAISESGTLVEQYF
TRBV28	once	-	TRBJ2-7	TGTGCCAGCAGTTTTGAGGGGAGCCTCTCCTACGAGCAGTACTTC	CASSFEGSLSYEQYF
TRBV28	-	TRBD2	TRBJ2-7	TGTGCCAGCAGTCCAATCGTAGCGGGAGAAGGGTCCTACGAGCAGTACTTC	CASSPIVAGEGSYEQYF
TRBV29-1	-	-	TRBJ2-1	TGCAGCGTTGTATGGGGTACGGGAGCGGAGGATGAGCAGTTCTTC	CSVVWGTGAEDEQFF
TRBV6-5	once	TRBD2	TRBJ2-1	TGTGCCAGCAGTCCAGGACTAGTATACAATGAGCAGTTCTTC	CASSPGLVYNEQFF
TRBV5-5	few	-	TRBJ1-5	TGTGCCAGCAGCCACAGGGAGTTGGGCAATCAGCCCCAGCATTTT	CASSHRELGNQPQHF
TRBV4-1	-	-	TRBJ1-2	TGCGCCAGCAAAACAAACAGGCTTAGTTTGGATGGCTACACCTTC	CASKTNRLSLDGYTF
TRBV9	-	-	TRBJ2-1	TGTGCCAGCAGCGTCCTCGACTTGGTGGAGGAGCAGTTCTTC	CASSVLDLVEEQFF
TRBV4-1	-	-	TRBJ2-7	TGCGCCAGCAGTTCAGGGGAGTTCTACGAGCAGTACTTC	CASSSGEFYEQYF
TRBV15	-	-	TRBJ2-4	TGTGCCACCAGCACGCGGGACTCCGCCAAAAACATTCAGTACTTC	CATSTRDSAKNIQYF
TRBV27	-	TRBD1	TRBJ2-5	TGTGCCAGCAGTTTTACCGGGACAGGGCCAGAGACCCAGTACTTC	CASSFTGTGPETQYF
TRBV7-9	-	-	TRBJ2-3	TGTGCCAGCAGCTTCACAATCAGGACAGTCACTCTCACAGATACGCAGTATTTT	CASSFTIRTVTLTDTQYF
TRBV7-9	-	-	TRBJ2-3	TGTGCCAGCAGCTTAATTAGCAGCACAGATACGCAGTATTTT	CASSLISSTDTQYF
TRBV11-2	-	TRBD2	TRBJ2-2	TGTGCCAGCAGTTCGACCCCGGGACTAGGAGGCGGGGAGCTGTTTTTT	CASSSTPGLGGGELFF
TRBV29-1	once	-	TRBJ1-1	TGCAGCGTTGAAGAAGGTACAGGGTGGGATGGTGAAGCTTTCTTT	CSVEEGTGWDGEAFF
TRBV5-1	once	-	TRBJ1-4	TGCGCCAGCAGCGTTTCCCCTGCGGCGCCTGGGGATACTAATGAAAAACTGTTTTTT	CASSVSPAAPGDTNEKLFF
TRBV11-2	once	TRBD2	TRBJ2-7	TGTGCCAGCAGTTTCGGGGGGGCGAACTACGAGCAGTACTTC	CASSFGGANYEQYF
TRBV15	-	-	TRBJ2-7	TGTGCCACCAGCTCCCGAGTCAATGACTACGAGCAGTACTTC	CATSSRVNDYEQYF
TRBV27	-	-	TRBJ2-2	TGTGCCAGCAGTTTAAGGATTCCGTCTATCCCGAACACCGGGGAGCTGTTTTTT	CASSLRIPSIPNTGELFF
TRBV18	-	TRBD2	TRBJ2-5	TGTGCCAGCTCACCCCCCCCAGGACTAGCGGGAGGGCCCAACCAAGAGACCCAGTACTTC	CASSPPPGLAGGPNQETQYF
TRBV30	-	TRBD1	TRBJ2-7	TGTGCCTGGAGTAGACAGGGGCGGACCTACGAGCAGTACTTC	CAWSRQGRTYEQYF
TRBV29-1	-	-	TRBJ2-1	TGCAGCGTTGTCATCTCTAACGTCAATGAGCAGTTCTTC	CSVVISNVNEQFF
TRBV6-4	few	TRBD1	TRBJ2-7	TGTGCCAGCAGTGGAGGTGGATGTTTACAGGGGCCTTCCTACGAGCAGTACTTC	CASSGGGCLQGPSYEQYF
TRBV28	-	-	TRBJ1-5	TGTGCCAGCGGAACCAGGGGTTATAGCAATCAGCCCCAGCATTTT	CASGTRGYSNQPQHF
TRBV14	once	-	TRBJ2-1	TGTGCCAGCAGCCAAGTAGGTCAGTTCAATGAGCAGTTCTTC	CASSQVGQFNEQFF
TRBV6-5	-	-	TRBJ2-5	TGTGCCAGCAGTTACTCGATTTTGGGCTACCAAGAGACCCAGTACTTC	CASSYSILGYQETQYF
TRBV4-3	-	-	TRBJ2-1	TGCGCCAGCAGCCAAGAAGCCGCCGCGGACGGGCCCTATACTCCCAATGAGCAGTTCTTC	CASSQEAAADGPYTPNEQFF
TRBV9	-	TRBD1	TRBJ1-2	TGTGCCAGCAGCGGGACAGGGAGAAATGGCTACACCTTC	CASSGTGRNGYTF
TRBV13	few	TRBD1	TRBJ1-2	TGTGCCAGCAGCTTAGGGGGACAGGGGTTTGGCTACACCTTC	CASSLGGQGFGYTF
TRBV27	-	-	TRBJ1-5	TGTGCCAGCAGTTACACGCGCAATCAGCCCCAGCATTTT	CASSYTRNQPQHF
TRBV11-2	-	TRBD2	TRBJ2-3	TGTGCCAGCAGCTTACTCACTAGCGGGAGTTCAGATACGCAGTATTTT	CASSLLTSGSSDTQYF
TRBV9	-	-	TRBJ2-5	TGTGCCAGCAGCGTAGGAGGGACGAAGAGAGAGACCCAGTACTTC	CASSVGGTKRETQYF
TRBV28	-	-	TRBJ2-1	TGTGCCAGCAGTTCGCGCGGTTCGAGCTCCTACAATGAGCAGTTCTTC	CASSSRGSSSYNEQFF
TRBV7-9	-	TRBD2	TRBJ2-7	TGTGCCAGCACAAACCAAGCCCTAGCGGGAGACCCCTACGAGCAGTACTTC	CASTNQALAGDPYEQYF
TRBV27	-	TRBD2	TRBJ2-1	TGTGCCAGCAGTATTAGCGGGAGTGTAGCCTACAATGAGCAGTTCTTC	CASSISGSVAYNEQFF
TRBV6-1	-	-	TRBJ1-5	TGTGCCAGCAGTGGACCAAAAGGGCTGGCCCAGCATTTT	CASSGPKGLAQHF
TRBV27	-	-	TRBJ2-1	TGTGCCAGCAGTTTGATCGAGTACAATGAGCAGTTCTTC	CASSLIEYNEQFF
TRBV7-3	-	TRBD2	TRBJ2-5	TGTGCCAGCAGCTTAGCGGGAGACCAAGAGACCCAGTACTTC	CASSLAGDQETQYF
TRBV11-2	-	-	TRBJ2-1	TGTGCCAGCAGCTTCTTACAGGGTGGGGTTGAAGAGCAGTTCTTC	CASSFLQGGVEEQFF